These T cell receptor beta chains were read from a single sample in a study of T-cell memory formation after mild COVID-19. TCRdb re-derived calls from the 5' RACE reads in MiXCR, one entry per CDR3 protein. The sample consists of hundreds of thousands of distinct CDR3 sequences, approximately 20% of them appearing once. The sample consisted of PBMCs or a T cell subset sorted from them (not recorded which). These receptors all stem from a man younger than 30 who had mild COVID-19 (a few samples of this study predate the infection). Cell type and time point are not known. The CDR3 runs from the conserved cysteine through the conserved F or W. D genes are given only for firm matches. Clone size is stated in some rows and not others, as once, few, many or a class when expanded.

V gene	D gene	clone size	J gene	CDR3 DNA	CDR3 protein
TRBV20-1	TRBD2	few	TRBJ2-4	TGCAGTGCTCGACTAGCGGGCAAAAACATTCAGTACTTC	CSARLAGKNIQYF
TRBV5-1	TRBD2	few	TRBJ2-7	TGCGCCAGCAGAACTAGCGGGGGGGCCTACGAGCAGTACTTC	CASRTSGGAYEQYF
TRBV2	.	.	TRBJ2-4	TGTGCCAGCAGCCCGGACACAAACATTCAGTACTTC	CASSPDTNIQYF
TRBV12-3/TRBV12-4	.	.	TRBJ2-1	TGTGCCAGCACCCCGAGGAATAGGGGGGACTATTACAATGAGCAGTTCTTC	CASTPRNRGDYYNEQFF
TRBV7-2	TRBD2	.	TRBJ2-7	TGTGCCAGCAGCCCCTGGCTAGCGGGGGGCGACGAGCAGTACTTC	CASSPWLAGGDEQYF
TRBV13	TRBD2	.	TRBJ2-2	TGTGCCAGCAATCGGGGGGCGAACACCGGGGAGCTGTTTTTT	CASNRGANTGELFF
TRBV6-6	TRBD2	few	TRBJ2-1	TGTGCCAGCATCTACAGGAATAGCGGGGGGGCAGTCAATGAGCAGTTCTTC	CASIYRNSGGAVNEQFF
TRBV4-1	TRBD1	.	TRBJ1-5	TGCGCCAGCAGCTCGCAGGGGGTAGGAGGTCAGCCCCAGCATTTT	CASSSQGVGGQPQHF
TRBV29-1	.	.	TRBJ2-4	TGCAGCGTTGAGCACCGGGCCAAAAACATTCAGTACTTC	CSVEHRAKNIQYF
TRBV9	.	.	TRBJ1-4	TGTGCCAGCAGCGCCGGGATAAATGAAAAACTGTTTTTT	CASSAGINEKLFF
TRBV4-3	.	few	TRBJ2-5	TGCGCCAGCAGCCAAGATCAGCAACGGTCCACCCAGTACTTC	CASSQDQQRSTQYF
TRBV6-2/TRBV6-3	.	few	TRBJ2-3	TGTGCCAGCAGTTACTCTGGGTACCCTGTACCTCCAAATACGCAGTATTTT	CASSYSGYPVPPNTQYF
TRBV19	TRBD2	.	TRBJ2-7	TGTGCCAGTAGTACCGGGAGCGGGGGGTCCTCCTACGAGCAGTACTTC	CASSTGSGGSSYEQYF
TRBV7-3	.	.	TRBJ2-6	TGTGCCAGCAGCCAGGGACGGCGCTCTGGGGCCAACGTCCTGACTTTC	CASSQGRRSGANVLTF
TRBV7-8	.	few	TRBJ2-5	TGTGCCAGCAGCCTCACAGGGATAAGCCAAGAGACCCAGTACTTC	CASSLTGISQETQYF
TRBV6-6	TRBD1	.	TRBJ1-1	TGTGCCAGCCTTTTACCGGGACAGGGAATCGGTGAAGCTTTCTTT	CASLLPGQGIGEAFF
TRBV7-9	.	few	TRBJ2-3	TGTGCCAGCAGCCACAGCAAGGGTAGGGGCACAGATACGCAGTATTTT	CASSHSKGRGTDTQYF
TRBV4-1	TRBD1	.	TRBJ2-2	TGCGCCAGCAGCCAAGGGCCAGGACAGGGGGCCACCGGGGAGCTGTTTTTT	CASSQGPGQGATGELFF
TRBV12-3/TRBV12-4	.	.	TRBJ2-5	TGTGCCAGCAGTTTAGGGGCAGGGATCCAAGAGACCCAGTACTTC	CASSLGAGIQETQYF
TRBV4-3	.	many	TRBJ2-6	TGCGCCAGCAGCCAGGACAGTCCCTCTGGGGCCAACGTCCTGACTTTC	CASSQDSPSGANVLTF
TRBV3-1	TRBD2	medium-sized	TRBJ2-3	TGTGCCAGCAGCGGGTTTGGTGGGGAGGGATCACCCACAGATACGCAGTATTTT	CASSGFGGEGSPTDTQYF
TRBV12-3/TRBV12-4	.	.	TRBJ2-5	TGTGCCACCGCTCCCCGAACCCAAGAGACCCAGTACTTC	CATAPRTQETQYF
TRBV29-1	.	.	TRBJ1-3	TGCAGCGTTCGGGAGAACTCTGGAAACACCATATATTTT	CSVRENSGNTIYF
TRBV4-1	TRBD1	.	TRBJ1-1	TGCGCCAGCAGCCACGCGGACAGGGCTTACACTGAAGCTTTCTTT	CASSHADRAYTEAFF
TRBV6-5	TRBD1	.	TRBJ1-2	TGTGCCAGCAAATCCGGGACAGCGAGGGGCTACACCTTC	CASKSGTARGYTF
TRBV29-1	.	few	TRBJ2-6	TGCAGCGTCACACTTTCTGGGGCCAACGTCCTGACTTTC	CSVTLSGANVLTF
TRBV15	.	few	TRBJ2-7	TGTGCCACCAGCAGGCGCAGTGTAGAGAGCGCCTACGAGCAGTACTTC	CATSRRSVESAYEQYF
TRBV12-3/TRBV12-4	.	many	TRBJ2-7	TGTGCCAGCAGTTTAGCCTCTTACGAGCAGTACTTC	CASSLASYEQYF
TRBV20-1	.	few	TRBJ1-6	TGCAGTGCTAGCTCCCGGCCGAGCTCCTATAATTCACCCCTCCACTTT	CSASSRPSSYNSPLHF
TRBV6-6	.	few	TRBJ2-2	TGTGCCAGCAGTTACTCGTCCGGGGGGCTCGGCGGGGAGCTGTTTTTT	CASSYSSGGLGGELFF
TRBV11-2	.	.	TRBJ2-5	TGTGCCAGCAGCAGAATGGGGTCGGAGACCCAGTACTTC	CASSRMGSETQYF
TRBV7-9	.	many	TRBJ2-3	TGTGCCAGCAGCTTATCCCCCTATACGCAGTATTTT	CASSLSPYTQYF
TRBV2	TRBD1	.	TRBJ2-2	TGTGCCAGCAGGGACAGGGGCTACACCGGGGAGCTGTTTTTT	CASRDRGYTGELFF
TRBV7-8	TRBD1	.	TRBJ2-3	TGTGCCAGCAGTTTGACAGGGGATCAAGCAGATACGCAGTATTTT	CASSLTGDQADTQYF
TRBV4-1	.	.	TRBJ1-5	TGCGCCAGCAGCCAACCAGGTAGTGGCGGGCAGCCCCAGCATTTT	CASSQPGSGGQPQHF
TRBV7-9	.	.	TRBJ1-2	TGTGCCAGCAGCCTAGAACGGACAACTCGGTTAGATGGCTACACCTTC	CASSLERTTRLDGYTF
TRBV12-3/TRBV12-4	TRBD1	.	TRBJ1-1	TGTGCCAGCAGTCAGGAGGGACAGGGTCACACTGAAGCTTTCTTT	CASSQEGQGHTEAFF
TRBV20-1	.	few	TRBJ2-1	TGCAGTGCCCCCCGGATTGCGGGGCCTAACAATGAGCAGTTCTTC	CSAPRIAGPNNEQFF
TRBV2	.	.	TRBJ2-5	TGTGCCAGCAACCGGGACGGCGGACAAGAGACCCAGTACTTC	CASNRDGGQETQYF
TRBV12-3/TRBV12-4	TRBD1	few	TRBJ1-1	TGTGCCAGCAGTCAGGGGGGATTTAACACTGAAGCTTTCTTT	CASSQGGFNTEAFF
TRBV5-1	TRBD1	few	TRBJ2-3	TGCGCCAGCAGCTTGGGGGACAGGGGGTCTGGCACAGATACGCAGTATTTT	CASSLGDRGSGTDTQYF
TRBV5-5	.	.	TRBJ1-1	TGTGCCAGCATCTTGGGCAGGGCGAACACTGAAGCTTTCTTT	CASILGRANTEAFF
TRBV11-2	.	few	TRBJ1-1	TGTGCCAGCAGGTGGTCGGGGGTTCAGGCTTTCTTT	CASRWSGVQAFF
TRBV10-3	TRBD1	many	TRBJ1-2	TGTGCCATCAGTGAGCCGGGGACAGACACTTATGGCTACACCTTC	CAISEPGTDTYGYTF
TRBV7-6	TRBD1	.	TRBJ1-1	TGTGCCAGCAGCCCAGGGGGCCTCACTGAAGCTTTCTTT	CASSPGGLTEAFF
TRBV5-1	TRBD2	.	TRBJ2-1	TGCGCCAGCAGCCTGCCTAGCGGGGGGGACCCTGAGCAGTTCTTC	CASSLPSGGDPEQFF
TRBV4-3	.	.	TRBJ2-5	TGCGCCAGCAGCCAAGACTGGAGGGGAGAGACCCAGTACTTC	CASSQDWRGETQYF
TRBV20-1	.	.	TRBJ1-2	TGCAGTGCTAGTACCGCCGATGGTTATGGCTACACCTTC	CSASTADGYGYTF
TRBV5-6	.	few	TRBJ1-5	TGTGCCAGCAGCTTGGCATCCCCAAATGATGGCAATCAGCCCCAGCATTTT	CASSLASPNDGNQPQHF
TRBV7-2	TRBD1	.	TRBJ2-5	TGTGCCAGCAGCTTACTAGGGACAGGGCAAGAGACCCAGTACTTC	CASSLLGTGQETQYF
TRBV19	TRBD1	.	TRBJ2-7	TGTGCCAGTAGTATACAGGGGGCCACCTACGAGCAGTACTTC	CASSIQGATYEQYF